Reported below is one TCR beta chain. This entry belongs to a study of Ad26.COV2.S vaccination and SARS-CoV-2 variants. Treatment in this sample: 19 received Ad26.COV2.S at low or high dose, single or two shots; 5 received placebo; per-sample allocation not given. Sampling occurred on day 63 after the first vaccine or placebo injection. TCRdb keeps only in-frame clones here, not all; method: immunoSEQ multiplex PCR. The repertoire consists of about 350,000 clones, with approximately 86% occurring once and the leading ten covering about 10%. Germline CDR1 and CDR2: MNHEY and SMNVEV (reference sequence). The CDR3 is 13 amino acids. Trimming took 2 bases from V and 8 from J, leaving 12 bases between them.

Sequences were derived from peripheral blood, sampled in a trial of Ad26.COV2.S vaccine versus placebo. The sequence derives from a person between 18 and 65 years old who received the Ad26.COV2.S COVID-19 vaccine or a placebo. The chain is built from TRBV27 and TRBJ1-2; tentatively, D is TRBD1 (5 bases). CDR3 DNA: TGTGCCAGCAGTTTAGGGCAGGGTAGAGGCTACACCTTC. Encoded protein: CASSLGQGRGYTF.